Listed below are T cell receptor beta chains from one sample, sequenced in a study of PD-L1 blockade in urothelial cancer. Sequenced by immunoSEQ multiplex PCR; TCRdb stores in-frame clones only, minus some. The sample has about 74,000 clones, roughly 80% seen once; the top ten hold roughly 4.8%. The source material was PBMCs, sampled around atezolizumab (anti-PD-L1) treatment. These receptors came from a man between 65 and 85 years old with urothelial cancer. CDR3s include the opening cysteine and the closing phenylalanine or tryptophan. The D gene is left open where the match is weak. The listing skips clone size in some rows; elsewhere it reads once, few, many or a size class.

>-|TRBV19|TRBJ1-5|-
TGTGCCAGTAGTATAGGACGGGGGGCAAGTCAGCCCCAGCATTTT
CASSIGRGASQPQHF
>-|TRBV5-4|TRBJ2-7|TRBD2
TGTGCCAGCAGCCCCGCGCCTAGCGGGGTCCCCTACGAGCAGTACTTC
CASSPAPSGVPYEQYF
>-|TRBV7-3|TRBJ2-6|-
TGTGCCAGCAGGCCAGGATCCTCTGGGGCCAACGTCCTGACTTTC
CASRPGSSGANVLTF
>-|TRBV28|TRBJ2-7|-
TGTGCCAGCAGATTCCAACAGGGTTCCTACGAGCAGTACTTC
CASRFQQGSYEQYF
>-|TRBV6-5|TRBJ1-2|TRBD1
TGTGCCAGCTTTCCGGGACAGGGACGCTACACCTTC
CASFPGQGRYTF
>few|TRBV5-5|TRBJ2-4|TRBD1
TGTGCCAGCAGCTTGGTCCCGAGACAGGGGGCAGGGGGAAACATTCAGTACTTC
CASSLVPRQGAGGNIQYF
>-|TRBV19|TRBJ2-2|-
TGTGCCAGTAGTATCCGCAGGGTCAACGGGGAGCTGTTTTTT
CASSIRRVNGELFF
>-|TRBV6-5|TRBJ1-5|TRBD1
TGTGCCAGCAGCCGGACAGGGGGTATAGGTCAGCCCCAGCATTTT
CASSRTGGIGQPQHF
>-|TRBV2|TRBJ2-7|TRBD1
TGTGCCAGCACGGGACAGGACTACGAGCAGTACTTC
CASTGQDYEQYF
>-|TRBV5-4|TRBJ1-1|TRBD1
TGTGCCAGCAGCTTGGAGGTAGGGGGCGGACCCTATGAAGCTTTCTTT
CASSLEVGGGPYEAFF
>-|TRBV10-1|TRBJ1-5|-
TGCGCCAGCAGCCACCGGCGGGGGAGCAATCAGCCCCAGCATTTT
CASSHRRGSNQPQHF
>-|TRBV6-5|TRBJ1-2|-
TGTGCCAGCAGTTATGGCCGAGGGTATGGCTACACCTTC
CASSYGRGYGYTF
>-|TRBV30|TRBJ1-4|TRBD1
TGTGCCTGGACCCGGGACAGGGTATCCACTAATGAAAAACTGTTTTTT
CAWTRDRVSTNEKLFF
>once|TRBV28|TRBJ2-3|-
TGTGCCAGCACAGGCCAGGGTACCGATCGTACGCAGTATTTT
CASTGQGTDRTQYF
>-|TRBV19|TRBJ2-2|-
TGTGCCAGTAGGACAGGTAACACCGGGGAGCTGTTTTTT
CASRTGNTGELFF
>-|TRBV29-1|TRBJ2-1|-
TGCAGCGTTGGGCATTACTCCTACAATGAGCAGTTCTTC
CSVGHYSYNEQFF
>-|TRBV6-1|TRBJ2-5|-
TGTGCCAGCAAACCTAGCGTCCAAGAGACCCAGTACTTC
CASKPSVQETQYF
>-|TRBV15|TRBJ1-1|TRBD1
TGTGCCACCAGCAGGCGACAGGGTTCGGTGAACACTGAAGCTTTCTTT
CATSRRQGSVNTEAFF
>few|TRBV5-8|TRBJ2-3|TRBD2
TGTGCCAGCAGCTACACTAGCGGGAGCGTTACCCCAGATACGCAGTATTTT
CASSYTSGSVTPDTQYF
>-|TRBV11-2|TRBJ2-1|-
TGTGCCAGCAGCTTAGAGGGGGGGGCTCTCTCCTACAATGAGCAGTTCTTC
CASSLEGGALSYNEQFF
>-|TRBV29-1|TRBJ1-2|-
TGCACCACGGCTCCCACGACAGTTATTAACTATGGCTACACCTTC
CTTAPTTVINYGYTF
>once|TRBV19|TRBJ2-7|-
TGTGCCAGTAGGGCGGACAAGCCTTACGAGCAGTACTTC
CASRADKPYEQYF
>-|TRBV2|TRBJ1-1|-
TGTGCCAGCAGTTATGGAGCGGGAGGGAACACTGAAGCTTTCTTT
CASSYGAGGNTEAFF
>-|TRBV13|TRBJ2-5|TRBD1
TGTGCCAGCAGCTTTGGTACAGGGGGCGCCGGGCGAGAGACCCAGTACTTC
CASSFGTGGAGRETQYF
>-|TRBV5-4|TRBJ2-7|TRBD2
TGTGCCAGCAGCCTAAGCGGGAGTTCCTACGAGCAGTACTTC
CASSLSGSSYEQYF
>-|TRBV6-5|TRBJ1-1|TRBD1
TGTGCCAGCAGTCTCTTGACAGGGGGCACTGAAGCTTTCTTT
CASSLLTGGTEAFF
>-|TRBV5-1|TRBJ2-1|TRBD2
TGCGCCAGCAGCTTGATTCAGACTAGCGGGAGGAAATACTACACCCAAATGGTCTTC
CASSLIQTSGRKYYTQMVF
>once|TRBV6-1|TRBJ2-3|-
TGTGCCAGCAGTGAGGGGGGACTCCTCGCTCAGTATTTT
CASSEGGLLAQYF
>few|TRBV28|TRBJ1-5|TRBD1
TGTGCCAGCCATAGTCAGGACAGGGTCAATCAGCCCCAGCATTTT
CASHSQDRVNQPQHF
>-|TRBV5-8|TRBJ2-1|-
TGTGCCAGCAGCAAGAGCAATGAGCAGTTCTTC
CASSKSNEQFF
>-|TRBV28|TRBJ2-7|TRBD2
TGTGCCAGCAGTCTAAGCGGGAGGGTAAGCGAGCAGTACTTC
CASSLSGRVSEQYF
>-|TRBV5-6|TRBJ2-3|TRBD2
TGTGCCAGCAGCCCGAGGACTAGCGGGAGGGTCGATACGCAGTATTTT
CASSPRTSGRVDTQYF
>-|TRBV6-1|TRBJ1-4|-
TGTGCCAGCAGTGAATTTCCAGGGATGAAGGCTGAAAAACTGTTTTTT
CASSEFPGMKAEKLFF
>-|TRBV21-1|TRBJ1-1|-
TGTGCCAGCAGCAAAGGCTGGGGGCGTCCCTCGACCTGTGTAGAAAAGACCACTGAAGCTTTCTTT
CASSKGWGRPSTCVEKTTEAFF
>-|TRBV5-1|TRBJ2-2|TRBD2
TGCGCCAGCAGCATACCGGGACTAGCGGGATTGGCCGGGGAGCTGTTTTTT
CASSIPGLAGLAGELFF
>once|TRBV9|TRBJ2-3|-
TGTGCCAGCAGCGTCGAGGGGGGGACTAAAGATACGCAGTATTTT
CASSVEGGTKDTQYF
>once|TRBV28|TRBJ1-5|TRBD1
TGTGCCGGAAAGTCAGGGGGCAGCAATCAGCCCCAGCATTTT
CAGKSGGSNQPQHF
>-|TRBV27|TRBJ2-7|-
TGTGCCAGCAGTCCGGGGGACTGGGACGGTGGGCCTTTGGAGCAGTACTTC
CASSPGDWDGGPLEQYF
>-|TRBV11-2|TRBJ2-1|TRBD2
TGTGCCAGCAGCTTAAGGGACTACAGCTCCTACAATGAGCAGTTCTTC
CASSLRDYSSYNEQFF
>once|TRBV28|TRBJ2-7|-
TGTGCCACCCTTAGCCGCTACGAGCAGTACTTC
CATLSRYEQYF
>-|TRBV11-2|TRBJ2-5|TRBD1
TGTGCCAGCAGCTTAGAACGGACAGGGAGAGAGACCCAGTACTTC
CASSLERTGRETQYF
>-|TRBV27|TRBJ1-2|TRBD1
TGTGCCAGCAGTTTAAGGGACAGGGTTCTAACCTTC
CASSLRDRVLTF
>-|TRBV27|TRBJ1-4|-
TGTGCCAGCAGATCCGGCAGGGGATATACTAATGAAAAACTGTTTTTT
CASRSGRGYTNEKLFF
>-|TRBV5-4|TRBJ2-1|-
TGTGCCAGCAGCCCGAGGACAGGGAGGGACAATGAGCAGTTCTTC
CASSPRTGRDNEQFF
>-|TRBV7-9|TRBJ2-7|-
TGTGCCAGCAGCTTAGACGACCTAGCGGAGCAGTACTTC
CASSLDDLAEQYF
>-|TRBV6-5|TRBJ1-3|-
TGTGCCAGCAGCCGTAGCGGGGACTCTGGAAACACCATATATTTT
CASSRSGDSGNTIYF
>-|TRBV6-6|TRBJ1-3|-
TGTGCCAGCAGTTACGGGGAGGCCCGCTCTGGAAACACCATATATTTT
CASSYGEARSGNTIYF
>-|TRBV6-5|TRBJ2-1|TRBD2
TGTGCCAGCAGTTCGGGGACTAGCGTTAACAATGAGCAGTTCTTC
CASSSGTSVNNEQFF
>-|TRBV7-6|TRBJ2-1|-
TGTGCCAGCAGCTTAGAAGTTAGCTTCAATGAGCAGTTCTTC
CASSLEVSFNEQFF
>-|TRBV19|TRBJ2-7|TRBD2
TGTGCCAGTAGTAGATCAAGCGGGAGGACCTACGAGCAGTACTTC
CASSRSSGRTYEQYF
>-|TRBV29-1|TRBJ2-2|-
TGCAGCGTTGAAAGATCGGGCACCGGGGAGCTGTTTTTT
CSVERSGTGELFF